Presented here are 23 T cell receptor beta chains from one specimen sequenced in a study of blood T cell repertoires in COVID-19. Assay: immunoSEQ multiplex PCR; the TCRdb copy retains only in-frame clones and omits some. The table records 160,000 or so clones, 70% to 90% of them present only once. What was sequenced was peripheral blood. These receptors were taken from a woman between 50 and 59 years old with COVID-19, enrolled during active disease.

The V gene is TRBV28, the J gene TRBJ2-1; possibly TRBD2 for D (6 bases). The CDR3 spans 17 residues. Trimming took off 5 bases at V and 7 bases at J, with 24 bases between the two ends. CDR1 is MDHEN, CDR2 SYDVKM, per germline. For the CDR3, the DNA is TGTGCCAGCAGTCCCGCCCGTGGGGGAGGATTGATTAATGAGCAGTTCTTC. It yields the protein CASSPARGGGLINEQFF.

V is TRBV4-2 and J is TRBJ2-1; TRBD2 matches at 7 bases. CDR1 and CDR2 from the germline V gene are LGHNA and YNFKEQ. The CDR3 totals 16 residues. V shed 2 bases, J shed 7 bases, and the junction held 11 bases outside the gene matches. In nucleotides, the CDR3 is TGTGCCAGCAGCCAATCCGCCAGCGGGGCGCTTAATGAGCAGTTCTTC. Protein sequence: CASSQSASGALNEQFF.

This clone was seen a few times. The chain combines TRBV10-1 with TRBJ2-7; D is possibly TRBD1 (6 bases). The CDR3 is 14 amino acids. V lost 6 bases to trimming and J lost 5 bases, with 17 bases between them. Germline V CDR1 and CDR2: WNHNN, SYGVQD (reference sequence). The CDR3 loop reads CASSLDRQLHEQYF. DNA for the CDR3: TGCGCCAGCAGCCTGGACAGACAGCTCCACGAGCAGTACTTC.

The CDR3 region has the DNA TGTGCCAGCAGTTCCCTTGGACTAGCGGGGGGGCAGCTGGAGACCCAGTACTTC. It specifies CASSSLGLAGGQLETQYF. V gene TRBV28 combines with J gene TRBJ2-5; 15 bases line up with TRBD2. The CDR3 length is 18 residues. The germline V gene encodes CDR1 MDHEN and CDR2 SYDVKM. V lost 4 bases to trimming and J lost 5 bases; unmatched junction nucleotides: 11.

The chain couples TRBV6-5 to TRBJ2-2, with D maybe TRBD2 (6 bases). Trimming pared 6 bases from V and 4 bases from J, leaving 15 bases between. This CDR3 contains 15 residues. Germline lookup yields CDR1 MNHEY and CDR2 SVGAGI. The DNA for the CDR3 is TGTGCCAGCAGACATCCGGGACTCAGCACCGGGGAGCTGTTTTTT. It translates to CASRHPGLSTGELFF.

The chain has TRBV5-1 and TRBJ2-7, with 9 bases fitting TRBD2. Germline values: CDR1 SGHRS, CDR2 YFSETQ. Trimming took 7 bases from V and 0 from J; bases not matched to a gene: 8. The CDR3 is 15 residues long. As DNA, the CDR3 is TGCGCCAGCCGTCTAGCGGGGAGCAGCTCCTACGAGCAGTACTTC. Amino acids: CASRLAGSSSYEQYF.

This chain connects TRBV28 to TRBJ2-7; no clear D. V dropped 5 bases and J dropped 3 bases, with 8 bases sitting between them. Per the germline V gene, CDR1 is MDHEN and CDR2 is SYDVKM. The CDR3 length is 12 residues. DNA of the CDR3: TGTGCCAGCAGTCCGGTGCACTACGAGCAGTACTTC. Protein: CASSPVHYEQYF.

CDR3 bases: TGTGCCAGCAGCCACGCGGGGGACATTCAGTACTTC. Residues: CASSHAGDIQYF. V and J are TRBV3-1 (or the pseudogene TRBV3-2) and TRBJ2-4, with 7 bases identical to TRBD2. From germline, CDR1 is LGHDT and CDR2 YNNKEL (reference sequence). V lost 3 bases, J lost 8 bases, and 1 base stayed unmatched. The CDR3 has 12 amino acids.

This clone was found a few times. The V call is TRBV7-3, the J call TRBJ2-2, with D perhaps matching TRBD1 (5 bases). Germline V gene data show CDR1 as SGHTA and CDR2 as FQGTGA. The CDR3 has 13 amino acids. The V gene lost 5 bases and the J gene lost 6 bases, with 10 bases spanning the gap. DNA of the CDR3: TGTGCCAGCAGCCCCCAGGGTCCCGGGGAGCTGTTTTTT. This sequence encodes CASSPQGPGELFF.

This clone was counted a few times. The chain couples TRBV4-3 to TRBJ1-4; D unresolved. The CDR3 length is 15 residues. Trimming took 0 bases from V and 0 from J, leaving 5 bases between them. Germline lookup yields CDR1 LGHNA and CDR2 YSLEER. In DNA form, the CDR3 reads TGCGCCAGCAGCCAAGATTATGCAACTAATGAAAAACTGTTTTTT. This gives the protein CASSQDYATNEKLFF.

A single count supports this clone. The chain couples TRBV12-5 to TRBJ2-5; D gene uncertain. Between the trimmed V and J ends, which lost 5 bases and 5 bases, there was a span of 12 bases. Looked up from germline, CDR1 is LGHNT and CDR2 is FRNRAP. CDR3 length: 13 residues. In DNA form, the CDR3 reads TGTGCTAGTGGTCTTACGGGTTCGGAGACCCAGTACTTC. Translating gives CASGLTGSETQYF.

This chain uses TRBV19 with TRBJ1-2; TRBD1 matches 7 bases. CDR3 length: 15 amino acids. V gave up 0 bases and J gave up 8 bases; unmatched junction bases: 9. Germline loops: CDR1 LNHDA, CDR2 SQIVND (reference sequence). CDR3 sequence (DNA): TGTGCCAGTAGTATAGATCACAGGGGTCGGGACGGCTACACCTTC. Translation gives CASSIDHRGRDGYTF. The full variable domain, with the rest looked up from reference TRBV19 and TRBJ1-2, is DGGITQSPKYLFRKEGQNVTLSCEQNLNHDAMYWYRQDPGQGLRLIYYSQIVNDFQKGDIAEGYSVSREKKESFPLTVTSAQKNPTAFYLCASSIDHRGRDGYTFGSGTRLTVV.

The chain combines TRBV3-1 (or the pseudogene TRBV3-2) with TRBJ2-1, with 9 positions matching TRBD2. The V gene end was trimmed by 5 bases and the J gene end by 1 base; junction bases not matched to a gene: 6. This CDR3 is 16 amino acids long. Germline lookup yields CDR1 LGHDT and CDR2 YNNKEL (reference sequence). The chain's CDR3 is CASSVGAGGSYNEQFF. Written as DNA, the CDR3 is TGTGCCAGCAGCGTCGGAGCGGGGGGATCCTACAATGAGCAGTTCTTC.

The chain couples TRBV7-9 to TRBJ1-5, with 7 nucleotides matching TRBD1. CDR3 size: 15 residues. The trim removed 5 bases at V and 0 bases at J, leaving 4 bases unmatched. Per the germline V gene, CDR1 is SEHNR and CDR2 is FQNEAQ (reference sequence). The CDR3 DNA is TGTGCCAGCAGCCCAGGGGGGAGTAGCAATCAGCCCCAGCATTTT. This codes for CASSPGGSSNQPQHF. The whole variable domain, remainder taken from reference TRBV7-9 and TRBJ1-5, is DTGVSQNPRHKITKRGQNVTFRCDPISEHNRLYWYRQTLGQGPEFLTYFQNEAQLEKSRLLSDRFSAERPKGSFSTLEIQRTEQGDSAMYLCASSPGGSSNQPQHFGDGTRLSIL.

V usage is TRBV5-1 and J usage is TRBJ2-7, with 8 bases fitting TRBD1. The germline gives CDR1 SGHRS, CDR2 YFSETQ. The CDR3 runs to 15 residues. V lost 1 base, J lost 1 base, and 4 bases stayed unmatched. The CDR3 loop reads CASSLSTGVSYEQYF. The CDR3 DNA is TGCGCCAGCAGCTTGTCGACAGGGGTATCCTACGAGCAGTACTTC.

This chain links TRBV2 with TRBJ2-3; TRBD2 matches 8 bases. This CDR3 contains 14 residues. With 11 bases clipped from V and 0 bases from J, the junction kept 7 bases outside the gene matches. Germline-derived CDR1 and CDR2 are SNHLY and FYNNEI. CDR3 loop: CAGGVAGSTDTQYF. The CDR3 DNA reads as TGTGCCGGAGGGGTAGCGGGGAGCACAGATACGCAGTATTTT.

The CDR3 nucleotides read TGCGCCAGCAGCCAAGTTTGGGACATAGGCTACGAGCAGTACTTC. It translates to CASSQVWDIGYEQYF. The gene calls are TRBV4-1 and TRBJ2-7; D is possibly TRBD1 (6 bases). The ends were cut back, 1 base at V and 3 bases at J, with 13 bases in the middle. This CDR3 is built from 15 residues. In germline, CDR1 is MGHRA, CDR2 YSYEKL.

This sequence joins TRBV18 and TRBJ2-1; D is ambiguous. The germline gives CDR1 KGHSH, CDR2 LQKENI. V shed 3 bases and J shed 5 bases, with 8 bases lying between them. CDR3 length equals 13 residues. This CDR3 reads CASSPIGDNEQFF. As DNA, the CDR3 is TGTGCCAGCTCACCTATTGGAGACAATGAGCAGTTCTTC.

This chain connects TRBV4-2 to TRBJ1-2, with TRBD1 matching over 9 bases. CDR3 length equals 14 residues. From germline, CDR1 is LGHNA and CDR2 YNFKEQ. V was pared by 3 bases and J by 4 bases, with 3 bases of the junction left unmatched. In DNA, the CDR3 is TGTGCCAGCAGCCAGACAGGGGGAACCTATGGCTACACCTTC. Its translation is CASSQTGGTYGYTF.

This sequence joins TRBV5-4 and TRBJ2-5, with TRBD1 matching 10 bases. The length of the CDR3 is 15 residues. With 0 bases clipped from V and 2 bases from J, the junction kept 1 base outside the gene matches. CDR1 and CDR2 from the germline V gene are SGHNT and YYREEE (reference sequence). CDR3 sequence reads: CASSLVGQGQETQYF. As DNA, the CDR3 is TGTGCCAGCAGCTTGGTGGGACAGGGGCAAGAGACCCAGTACTTC.

The rearrangement joins TRBV6-6 to TRBJ1-6, with D possibly TRBD1 on 5 matching bases. This CDR3 has 15 amino acids. Trimming cost V 1 base and J 9 bases, with 13 bases left between them. Germline V gives CDR1 MNHNY, CDR2 SVGAGI (reference sequence). Written as DNA, the CDR3 is TGTGCCAGCAGTTACTTTCGCAGGGAATCTTCACCCCTCCACTTT. It encodes CASSYFRRESSPLHF.

This chain uses TRBV13 with TRBJ1-2; TRBD1 aligns across 9 bases. V was clipped by 4 bases and J by 6 bases; unmatched bases: 6. CDR1 and CDR2 from the germline V gene are PRHDT and FYEKMQ (reference sequence). CDR3 length equals 14 residues. The CDR3 DNA sequence: TGTGCCAGCAGCTGGGGGACAGGGAAAGATGGCTACACCTTC. It specifies CASSWGTGKDGYTF. Filled out from reference TRBV13 and TRBJ1-2, the complete variable domain reads AAGVIQSPRHLIKEKRETATLKCYPIPRHDTVYWYQQGPGQDPQFLISFYEKMQSDKGSIPDRFSAQQFSDYHSELNMSSLELGDSALYFCASSWGTGKDGYTFGSGTRLTVV.

This clone was detected only once. The V and J genes are TRBV7-3 and TRBJ2-3; D is ambiguous. Trimming removed 6 bases at V and 3 bases at J, with 13 bases between. Looked up from germline, CDR1 is SGHTA and CDR2 is FQGTGA. This CDR3 is 14 amino acids long. In nucleotides, the CDR3 is TGTGCCAGCAGACTTTACCTCCTTACAGATACGCAGTATTTT. It translates to CASRLYLLTDTQYF.